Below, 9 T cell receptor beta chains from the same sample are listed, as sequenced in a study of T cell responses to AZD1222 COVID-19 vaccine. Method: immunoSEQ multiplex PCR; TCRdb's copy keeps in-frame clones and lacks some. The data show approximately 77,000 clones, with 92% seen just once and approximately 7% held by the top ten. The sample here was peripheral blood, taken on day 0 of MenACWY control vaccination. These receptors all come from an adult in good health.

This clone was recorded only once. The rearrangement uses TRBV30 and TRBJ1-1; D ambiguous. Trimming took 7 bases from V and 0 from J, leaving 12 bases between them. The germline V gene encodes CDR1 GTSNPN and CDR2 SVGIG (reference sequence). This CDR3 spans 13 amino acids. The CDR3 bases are TGTGCCTCGAGGGCCACCTTGAACACTGAAGCTTTCTTT. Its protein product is CASRATLNTEAFF.

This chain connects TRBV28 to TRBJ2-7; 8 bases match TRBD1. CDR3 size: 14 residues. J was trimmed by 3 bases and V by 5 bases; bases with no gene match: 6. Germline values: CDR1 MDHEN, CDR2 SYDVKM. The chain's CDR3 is CASSKGQALYEQYF. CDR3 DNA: TGTGCCAGCAGTAAGGGACAGGCCCTCTACGAGCAGTACTTC.

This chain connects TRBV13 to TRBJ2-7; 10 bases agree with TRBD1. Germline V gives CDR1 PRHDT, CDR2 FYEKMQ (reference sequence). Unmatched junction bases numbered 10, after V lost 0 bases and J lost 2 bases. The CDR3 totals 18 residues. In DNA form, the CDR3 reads TGTGCCAGCAGCTTAGGCCAACCTTGGGACAGGGGTACCTACGAGCAGTACTTC. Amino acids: CASSLGQPWDRGTYEQYF.

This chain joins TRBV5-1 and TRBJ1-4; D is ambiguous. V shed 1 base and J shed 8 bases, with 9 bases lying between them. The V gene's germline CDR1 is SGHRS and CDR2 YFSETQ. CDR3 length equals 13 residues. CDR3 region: CASSLNGIEKLFF. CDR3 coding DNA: TGCGCCAGCAGCTTGAACGGGATCGAAAAACTGTTTTTT. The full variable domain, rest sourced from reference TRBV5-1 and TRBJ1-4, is KAGVTQTPRYLIKTRGQQVTLSCSPISGHRSVSWYQQTPGQGLQFLFEYFSETQRNKGNFPGRFSGRQFSNSRSEMNVSTLELGDSALYLCASSLNGIEKLFFGSGTQLSVL.

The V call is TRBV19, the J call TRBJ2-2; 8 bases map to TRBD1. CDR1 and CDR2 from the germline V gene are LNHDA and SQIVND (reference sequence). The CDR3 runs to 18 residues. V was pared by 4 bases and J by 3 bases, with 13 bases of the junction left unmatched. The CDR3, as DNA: TGTGCCAGTAGTAGTCGGTTCCCGGGACAGGTAGACACCGGGGAGCTGTTTTTT. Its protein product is CASSSRFPGQVDTGELFF.

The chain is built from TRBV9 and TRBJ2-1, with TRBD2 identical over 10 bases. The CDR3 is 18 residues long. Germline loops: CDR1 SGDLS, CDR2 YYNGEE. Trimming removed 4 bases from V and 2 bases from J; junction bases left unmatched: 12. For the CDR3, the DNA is TGTGCCAGCAGCCTCCAAATCCTAGCGGGGGATCCCTACAATGAGCAGTTCTTC. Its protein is CASSLQILAGDPYNEQFF.

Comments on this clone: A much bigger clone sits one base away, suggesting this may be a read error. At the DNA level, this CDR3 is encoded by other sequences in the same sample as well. The CDR3 DNA reads as TGCGCCAGCAGCCAAAGGACAGGGCGCGAGCAGTACTTC. Protein sequence: CASSQRTGREQYF. The genes are TRBV4-3 and TRBJ2-7; 8 bases agree with TRBD1. Unmatched junction bases numbered 3, after V lost 2 bases and J lost 6 bases. Germline V gene sequence: CDR1 LGHNA, CDR2 YSLEER. This CDR3 contains 13 residues.

The CDR3 reads CASSLGDRSTDTQYF. CDR3 DNA: TGTGCCAGCAGTCTAGGGGACCGTTCAACAGATACGCAGTATTTT. The chain joins TRBV27 to TRBJ2-3; D tentatively reads TRBD1 or TRBD2 (5 bases each). V lost 5 bases and J 3 bases, leaving 15 bases between the germline ends. The germline V gene encodes CDR1 MNHEY and CDR2 SMNVEV (reference sequence). This CDR3 has 15 amino acids.

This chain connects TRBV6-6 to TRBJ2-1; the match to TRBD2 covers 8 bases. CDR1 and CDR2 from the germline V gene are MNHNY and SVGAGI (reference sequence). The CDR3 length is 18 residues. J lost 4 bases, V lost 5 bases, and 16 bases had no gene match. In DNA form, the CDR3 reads TGTGCCAGCAGTCGCCCCACCGTTGGGGCGGGAGGTTACAATGAGCAGTTCTTC. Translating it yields CASSRPTVGAGGYNEQFF.